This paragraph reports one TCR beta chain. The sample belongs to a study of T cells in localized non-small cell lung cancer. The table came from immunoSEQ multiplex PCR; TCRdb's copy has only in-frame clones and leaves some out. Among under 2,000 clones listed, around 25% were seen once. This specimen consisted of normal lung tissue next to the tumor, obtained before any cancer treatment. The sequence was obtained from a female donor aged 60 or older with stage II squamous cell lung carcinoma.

The CDR3 DNA sequence: TGTGCCAGCAGTGAAGCTAGCGGGGGGACCACAGATACGCAGTATTTT. The encoded protein is CASSEASGGTTDTQYF. The chain uses TRBV9 and TRBJ2-3; 11 bases line up with TRBD2. Germline CDR1 and CDR2: SGDLS and YYNGEE. The CDR3 spans 16 residues. V dropped 5 bases and J dropped 2; count of bases not matched to a gene: 7.